Listed below are T cell receptor beta chains from one sample, sequenced in a study of T cell responses to AZD1222 COVID-19 vaccine. Sequenced by immunoSEQ multiplex PCR; TCRdb stores in-frame clones only, minus some. In the table there are approximately 60,000 clones, over 60% of which are singletons. This specimen was peripheral blood, taken on day 0 of AZD1222 vaccination. The source is an adult in good health. Each CDR3 is given without its conserved first and last residue.

cdr3_aa j_call v_call cdr3_length
ASSPWGENTEAF TRBJ1-1 TRBV7-9 12
ASSYRTMNTEAF TRBJ1-1 TRBV6-5 12
ASSFVTYNEQF TRBJ2-1 TRBV11-1 11
ASSPGTRNTEAF TRBJ1-1 TRBV18 12
ASRLGQPQH TRBJ1-5 TRBV2 9
ASSLDLESPLH TRBJ1-6 TRBV5-1 11
ASSSLGVGEKYSYNEQF TRBJ2-1 TRBV7-9 17
ASSPSGTGSDTQY TRBJ2-3 TRBV4-3 13
ASRPSTSYEQY TRBJ2-7 TRBV5-1 11
ASSPSGTARAGLF TRBJ2-2 TRBV9 13
ASSYGVDEQF TRBJ2-1 TRBV6-5 10
ASSRDITTNEKLF TRBJ1-4 TRBV28 13
ASTQGASGGRQF TRBJ2-1 TRBV3-1/TRBV3-2 12
ASSLNSQETQY TRBJ2-5 TRBV7-3 11
ASSVVLAPNTGELF TRBJ2-2 TRBV9 14
ASSPYTSAEYGYT TRBJ1-2 TRBV7-9 13
ASRPFSGQGFYGYT TRBJ1-2 TRBV28 14
ASSRMPGPSYEQY TRBJ2-7 TRBV3-1/TRBV3-2 13
ASSRQGVTEAF TRBJ1-1 TRBV3-1/TRBV3-2 11
ASSQAQMFANTGELF TRBJ2-2 TRBV4-3 15
ASYSQGFHGYT TRBJ1-2 TRBV19 11
ASSPNRWTAGDNEKLF TRBJ1-4 TRBV28 16
ASSRHNTGELF TRBJ2-2 TRBV12-3/TRBV12-4 11
ASSIGQQYGYT TRBJ1-2 TRBV19 11
ASSQLGGGTDTQY TRBJ2-3 TRBV4-1 13
ASSSAAHYGYT TRBJ1-2 TRBV5-6 11
ASTLRPGNTIY TRBJ1-3 TRBV11-2 11
ASSPRTGSGHEQY TRBJ2-7 TRBV28 13
ASSQDLGGTEAF TRBJ1-1 TRBV4-3 12
ASISGPNTGELF TRBJ2-2 TRBV19 12
ASSLGRNTEAF TRBJ1-1 TRBV28 11
SVEERAGEGQY TRBJ2-7 TRBV29-1 11
ASSPKDGGSYEQY TRBJ2-7 TRBV9 13
ASRIGTGDSPLH TRBJ1-6 TRBV19 12